This T cell receptor beta chain was sequenced in a study of cytomegalovirus exposure and HLA in healthy donors. Study conclusions and caveats: From TCR beta sequences, most subjects' HLA-A and HLA-B alleles were reportedly predicted accurately.

PCR primers comprised 60 Vbeta and 13 Jbeta primers. Sequenced by immunoSEQ multiplex PCR; TCRdb stores in-frame clones only, minus some. This repertoire shows around 190,000 clones, about four fifths found once; its top ten account for less than 1.1%. Regarding donors, all were healthy bone marrow donors. Concerning this clone itself: No antigen is known for it. A read error may produce the germline difference seen at one junction end.

This CDR3 comprises 13 residues. The V gene's germline CDR1 is MNHEY and CDR2 SVGAGI. This clonotype originated in a woman in her 40s in good health and CMV-seronegative. The rearrangement uses TRBV6-5 and TRBJ2-1; 13 bases fit TRBD2. The specimen sequenced was PBMCs. The CDR3 DNA is TGTGCCAGCAGTTACTCTACTAGCGGGAGGGTTGTCTTC. Its protein product is CASSYSTSGRVVF.